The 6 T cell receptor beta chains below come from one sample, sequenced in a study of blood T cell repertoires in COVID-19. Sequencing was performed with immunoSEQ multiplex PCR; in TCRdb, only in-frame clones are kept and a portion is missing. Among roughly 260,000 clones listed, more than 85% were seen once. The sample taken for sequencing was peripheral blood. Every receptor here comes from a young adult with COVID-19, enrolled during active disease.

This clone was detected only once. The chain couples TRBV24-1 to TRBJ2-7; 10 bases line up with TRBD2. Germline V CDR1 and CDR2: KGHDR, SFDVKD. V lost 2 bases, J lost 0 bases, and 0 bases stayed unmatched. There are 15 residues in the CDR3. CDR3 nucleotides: TGTGCCACCAGTGATTGGACTAGCGGCTCCTACGAGCAGTACTTC. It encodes CATSDWTSGSYEQYF.

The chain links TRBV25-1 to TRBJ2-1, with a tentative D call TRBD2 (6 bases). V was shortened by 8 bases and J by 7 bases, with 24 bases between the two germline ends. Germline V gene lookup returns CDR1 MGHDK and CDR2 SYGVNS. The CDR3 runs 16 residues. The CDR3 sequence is CASQITGTPPWNEQFF. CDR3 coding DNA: TGTGCCAGCCAGATCACCGGGACTCCACCTTGGAATGAGCAGTTCTTC.

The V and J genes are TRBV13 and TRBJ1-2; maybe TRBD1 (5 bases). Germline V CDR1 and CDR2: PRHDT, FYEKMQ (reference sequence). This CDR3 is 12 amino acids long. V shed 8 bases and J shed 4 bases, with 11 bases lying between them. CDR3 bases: TGTGCCAGCTTCTCAGGGATCTATGGCTACACCTTC. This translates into CASFSGIYGYTF.

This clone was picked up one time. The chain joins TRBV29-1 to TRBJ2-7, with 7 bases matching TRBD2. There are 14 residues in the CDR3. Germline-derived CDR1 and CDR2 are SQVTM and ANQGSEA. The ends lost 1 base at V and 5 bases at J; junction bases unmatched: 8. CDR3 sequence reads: CSVEGPTGGNEQYF. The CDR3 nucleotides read TGCAGCGTTGAAGGGCCCACCGGGGGGAACGAGCAGTACTTC.

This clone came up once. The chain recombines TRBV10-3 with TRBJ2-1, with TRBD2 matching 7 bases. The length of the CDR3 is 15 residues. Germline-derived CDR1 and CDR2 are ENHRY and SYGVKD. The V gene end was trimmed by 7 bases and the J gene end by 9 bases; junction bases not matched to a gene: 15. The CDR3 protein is CAIISRESVLGEQFF. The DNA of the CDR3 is TGTGCCATCATATCGCGGGAGAGCGTGCTGGGTGAGCAGTTCTTC.

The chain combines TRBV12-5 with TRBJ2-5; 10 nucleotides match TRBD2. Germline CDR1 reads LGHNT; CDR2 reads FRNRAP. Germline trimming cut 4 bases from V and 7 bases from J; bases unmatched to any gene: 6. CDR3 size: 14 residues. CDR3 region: CASGSSSGSGTQYF. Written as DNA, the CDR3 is TGTGCTAGTGGTTCCTCTAGCGGGAGCGGGACCCAGTACTTC.